This T cell receptor beta chain was profiled in a study of blood T cell repertoires in COVID-19. Study-level information: The United States, Italy and Spain were the sources of the acute and convalescent COVID-19 samples. Nucleic acid was either cDNA or gDNA, and it came from T cells, B-cell-depleted T cells, or PBMCs.

Germline values: CDR1 SGHTA, CDR2 FQGNSA. The CDR3 contains 17 residues. J lost 6 bases, V lost 1 base, and 7 bases had no gene match. Original handling: Amplification with reference gene primers provided the estimates of nucleated cell counts. The data were produced by immunoSEQ multiplex PCR, yet TCRdb's version contains in-frame clones alone and is incomplete. From that table come the V and J calls and clone size; the DNA was used to work out D and trimming. This sample yields some 250,000 clones, of which 85% to 90% are seen a single time; 0.99% belongs to the top ten. Material: peripheral blood. The rearrangement joins TRBV7-2 to TRBJ2-1, with 12 bases aligning to TRBD2. The clonotype comes from a woman aged 40 to 50 who had recovered from COVID-19. In nucleotides, the CDR3 is TGTGCCAGCAGCTTAGGGGCTAGCGGGAGGGCCGTCAATGAGCAGTTCTTC. Protein sequence: CASSLGASGRAVNEQFF.